This is a list of T cell receptor beta chains from one sample in a study of monozygotic twins with inflammatory bowel disease. TCRdb derives one entry per CDR3 protein from the 5' RACE reads, leaving out DNA. This sample carries about 420,000 distinct CDR3 sequences, with around 2.4% going to the ten biggest clones. Input material: blood. The receptors come from a human donor with ulcerative colitis or Crohn's disease, or a healthy co-twin of an affected twin (not recorded which). CDR3s include the opening cysteine and the closing phenylalanine or tryptophan.

j_gene | v_gene | CDR3aa
TRBJ2-3 | TRBV5-4 | CASSHRDTSDTQYF
TRBJ2-5 | TRBV18 | CASSPPTGTETQYF
TRBJ2-5 | TRBV6-2/TRBV6-3 | CASLEPGEETQYF
TRBJ2-7 | TRBV7-3 | CASSFLTSLFGRAYEQYF
TRBJ2-3 | TRBV2 | CASSEGRGITDTQYF
TRBJ1-1 | TRBV12-3/TRBV12-4 | CASSFGQGVNTEAFF
TRBJ2-3 | TRBV5-1 | CASSLVSASGRATDTQYF
TRBJ2-7 | TRBV12-3/TRBV12-4 | CASSLAGSLRAQYF
TRBJ2-7 | TRBV29-1 | CSVVKVYEQYF
TRBJ2-2 | TRBV7-9 | CASSLALRQDTGELFF
TRBJ2-2 | TRBV4-1 | CASRPLLLAGSTGELFF
TRBJ2-7 | TRBV7-2 | CASSLPGPSGREQYF
TRBJ1-1 | TRBV20-1 | CSARPPQGVNTEAFF
TRBJ2-3 | TRBV3-1 | CASSSRGGSGASTDTQYF
TRBJ1-2 | TRBV19 | CASSKIRILANYGYTF
TRBJ1-5 | TRBV7-6 | CASSLGAPYSNQPQHF
TRBJ2-1 | TRBV5-4 | CASSTWGQATYNEQFF
TRBJ2-3 | TRBV7-3 | CASSLKGSADTQYF
TRBJ2-6 | TRBV27 | CASSLGWQGALGANVLTF
TRBJ1-2 | TRBV20-1 | CSAERHASGYTF
TRBJ2-2 | TRBV11-2 | CASRYPASGELFF
TRBJ2-7 | TRBV12-3/TRBV12-4 | CASSLFRDTVYEQYF
TRBJ2-3 | TRBV5-5 | CASSLRHTEDTQYF
TRBJ1-5 | TRBV12-3/TRBV12-4 | CASSPGTGISNQPQHF
TRBJ2-2 | TRBV7-9 | CASSLRSSNTGELFF
TRBJ1-1 | TRBV19 | CATSGQGDTEAFF
TRBJ2-1 | TRBV28 | CASSGLDEQFF
TRBJ2-3 | TRBV6-5 | CASSYSGTGIGGTQYF
TRBJ2-2 | TRBV18 | CASSPPGRGGVGELFF
TRBJ1-2 | TRBV13 | CASSSHRGRIYGYTF
TRBJ2-1 | TRBV5-1 | CASSLEGSLTNEQFF
TRBJ2-7 | TRBV7-2 | CASSLQGTGGLREQYF
TRBJ1-5 | TRBV6-1 | CASSPGQGWGNQPQHF
TRBJ2-1 | TRBV7-9 | CASSLEDTARQF
TRBJ2-1 | TRBV9 | CASSSDRGGYNEQFF
TRBJ2-2 | TRBV19 | CASSMLAAPNTGELFF
TRBJ2-7 | TRBV10-3 | CAITGAGTGGEQYF
TRBJ1-2 | TRBV10-3 | CAISDGTNYGYTF
TRBJ2-3 | TRBV5-1 | CASSQGRLETDTQYF
TRBJ1-6 | TRBV10-3 | CAAKSGGTDNSPLHF
TRBJ2-7 | TRBV6-5 | CASSYPRTEDYEQYF
TRBJ2-2 | TRBV7-9 | CASSPRQGRDTGELFF
TRBJ2-7 | TRBV29-1 | CSVGALYEQYF
TRBJ2-5 | TRBV20-1 | CSARVPASTGAQYF
TRBJ2-7 | TRBV7-3 | CASSWTSGSGEQYF
TRBJ1-1 | TRBV7-2 | CASSLARWNTEAFF
TRBJ2-5 | TRBV3-1 | CASSLVGGHETQYF
TRBJ1-2 | TRBV10-3 | CATTLKRDIYGYTF
TRBJ2-5 | TRBV5-1 | CASGTVGWETQYF
TRBJ2-1 | TRBV20-1 | CSAGGTGGSNEQFF
TRBJ1-5 | TRBV10-3 | CAISDTTGDQPQHF
TRBJ2-6 | TRBV6-1 | CASSPGGLAGANVLTF
TRBJ1-4 | TRBV27 | CASRSRDNEKLFF
TRBJ2-2 | TRBV5-1 | CASSPTGKGTGELFF
TRBJ2-7 | TRBV3-1 | CASSQMRYEQYF
TRBJ2-5 | TRBV24-1 | CATSDQDRQSAQYF
TRBJ1-2 | TRBV5-8 | CASSLVGVYGYTF